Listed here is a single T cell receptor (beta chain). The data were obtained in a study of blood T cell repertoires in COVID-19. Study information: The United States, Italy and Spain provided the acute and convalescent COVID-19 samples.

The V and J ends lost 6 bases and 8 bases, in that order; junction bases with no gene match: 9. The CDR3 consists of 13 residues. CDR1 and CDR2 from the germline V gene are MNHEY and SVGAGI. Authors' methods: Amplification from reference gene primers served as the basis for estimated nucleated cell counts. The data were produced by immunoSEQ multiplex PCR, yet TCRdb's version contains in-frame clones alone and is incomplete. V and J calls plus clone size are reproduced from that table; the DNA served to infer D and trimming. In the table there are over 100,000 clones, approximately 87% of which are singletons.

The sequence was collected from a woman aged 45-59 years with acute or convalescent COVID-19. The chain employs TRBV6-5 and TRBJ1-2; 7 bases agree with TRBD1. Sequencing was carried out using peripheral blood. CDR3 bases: TGTGCCAGCAGCCCAGACAGGGTTGGCGGCTACACCTTC. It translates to CASSPDRVGGYTF.